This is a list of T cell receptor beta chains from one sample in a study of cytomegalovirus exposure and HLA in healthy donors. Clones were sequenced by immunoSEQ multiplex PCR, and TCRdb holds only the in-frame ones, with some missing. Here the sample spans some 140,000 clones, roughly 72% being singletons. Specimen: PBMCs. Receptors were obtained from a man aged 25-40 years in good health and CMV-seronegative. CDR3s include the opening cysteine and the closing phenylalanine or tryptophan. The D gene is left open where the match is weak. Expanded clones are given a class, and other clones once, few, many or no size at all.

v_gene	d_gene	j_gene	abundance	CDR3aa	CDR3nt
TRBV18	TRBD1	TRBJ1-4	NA	CASSPTGGNEKLFF	TGTGCCAGCTCACCCACAGGGGGTAATGAAAAACTGTTTTTT
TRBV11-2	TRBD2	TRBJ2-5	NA	CASSPLSGGDVETQYF	TGTGCCAGCAGCCCCCTTAGCGGGGGGGATGTAGAGACCCAGTACTTC
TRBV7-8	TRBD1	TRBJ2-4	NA	CASSPGQGHIQYF	TGTGCCAGCAGCCCGGGACAGGGACACATTCAGTACTTC
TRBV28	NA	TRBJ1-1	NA	CASTPGLGEDEAFF	TGTGCCAGCACCCCGGGCCTAGGGGAGGATGAAGCTTTCTTT
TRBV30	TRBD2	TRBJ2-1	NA	CAWSKASGAYNEQFF	TGTGCCTGGAGTAAGGCTAGCGGTGCTTACAATGAGCAGTTCTTC
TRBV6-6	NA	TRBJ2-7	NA	CASSYGRGVYEQYF	TGTGCCAGCAGTTACGGCAGGGGGGTCTACGAGCAGTACTTC
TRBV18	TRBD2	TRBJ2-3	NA	CASSPPGEGGDTQYF	TGTGCCAGCTCACCCCCCGGGGAGGGAGGAGATACGCAGTATTTT
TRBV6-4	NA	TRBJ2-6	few	CASSEETGSGANVLTF	TGTGCCAGCAGTGAAGAGACAGGTTCCGGGGCCAACGTCCTGACTTTC
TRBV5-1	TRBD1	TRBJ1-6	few	CASSKGTGHSPLHF	TGCGCCAGCAGTAAGGGGACAGGGCATTCACCCCTCCACTTT
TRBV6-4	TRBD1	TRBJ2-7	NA	CASIDMGQGIYEQYF	TGTGCCAGCATCGATATGGGACAGGGGATCTACGAGCAGTACTTC
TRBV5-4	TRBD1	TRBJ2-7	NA	CASSLGGRGPNEQYF	TGTGCCAGCAGCTTAGGTGGCAGGGGGCCCAACGAGCAGTACTTC
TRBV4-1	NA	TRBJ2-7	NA	CASSQEAGYEQYF	TGCGCCAGCAGCCAAGAGGCGGGCTACGAGCAGTACTTC
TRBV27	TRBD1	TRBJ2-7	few	CASSLESGTGYEQYF	TGTGCCAGCAGTTTAGAGTCGGGGACAGGCTACGAGCAGTACTTC
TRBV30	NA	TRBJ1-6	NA	CACLGERSLHF	TGTGCCTGTCTCGGCGAGCGCTCCCTCCACTTT
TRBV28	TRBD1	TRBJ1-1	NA	CASSSETGRPFMNTEAFF	TGTGCCAGCAGTTCGGAGACAGGGAGGCCATTTATGAACACTGAAGCTTTCTTT
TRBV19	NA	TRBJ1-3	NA	CASSLRPSGFADTIYF	TGTGCCAGTAGTCTCCGCCCCAGCGGTTTTGCGGACACCATATATTTT
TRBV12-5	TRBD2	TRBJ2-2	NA	CASGPGTSGTGELFF	TGTGCTAGTGGTCCCGGGACTAGTGGCACCGGGGAGCTGTTTTTT
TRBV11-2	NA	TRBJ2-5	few	CASSLAQGPQYF	TGTGCCAGCAGCTTAGCACAGGGTCCCCAGTACTTC
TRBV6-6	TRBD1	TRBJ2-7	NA	CASSSDRLLLEEQYF	TGTGCCAGCAGTTCGGACAGGCTTCTATTAGAGGAGCAGTACTTC
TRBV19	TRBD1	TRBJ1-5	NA	CATRWETGESNQPQHF	TGTGCCACCAGGTGGGAGACAGGGGAGAGCAATCAGCCCCAGCATTTT
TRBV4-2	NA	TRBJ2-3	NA	CASSPRRGDTQYF	TGTGCCAGCAGCCCACGGAGGGGAGATACGCAGTATTTT
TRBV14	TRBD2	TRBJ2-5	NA	CASSQLPGTSNSETQYF	TGTGCCAGCAGCCAGTTACCCGGGACTAGCAATTCGGAGACCCAGTACTTC
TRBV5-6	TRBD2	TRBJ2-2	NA	CASSLTSGGLLGELFF	TGTGCCAGCAGCTTGACTAGCGGGGGCCTCCTCGGGGAGCTGTTTTTT
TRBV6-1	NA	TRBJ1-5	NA	CASTDHRASRGPQHF	TGTGCCAGCACCGATCACAGGGCGTCAAGGGGGCCCCAGCATTTT
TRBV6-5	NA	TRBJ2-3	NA	CASSAGTRIHTQYF	TGTGCCAGCAGTGCCGGGACTCGGATCCATACGCAGTATTTT
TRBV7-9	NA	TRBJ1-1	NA	CASSLDGGVAEAFF	TGTGCCAGTAGCTTAGATGGGGGGGTCGCTGAAGCTTTCTTT
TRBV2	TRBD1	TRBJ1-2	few	CASGDRLNGYTF	TGTGCCAGCGGGGACAGGCTGAATGGCTACACCTTC
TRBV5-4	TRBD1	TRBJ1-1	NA	CASSWDRQNTEAFF	TGTGCCAGCAGCTGGGACAGGCAGAACACTGAAGCTTTCTTT
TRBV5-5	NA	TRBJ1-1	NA	CASEVPGGNTEAFF	TGTGCCAGCGAGGTACCGGGGGGAAACACTGAAGCTTTCTTT
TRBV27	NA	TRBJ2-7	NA	CASSLSPESSYEQYF	TGTGCCAGCAGTTTATCGCCAGAAAGCTCCTACGAGCAGTACTTC
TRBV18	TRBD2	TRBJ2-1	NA	CASSPPSGATYNEQFF	TGTGCCAGCTCACCACCTAGCGGGGCCACCTACAATGAGCAGTTCTTC
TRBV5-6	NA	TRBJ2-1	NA	CASSLAGTGAFF	TGTGCCAGCAGCCTGGCCGGGACTGGGGCGTTCTTC
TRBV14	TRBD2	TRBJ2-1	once	CASSHILARTSGVENNEQFF	TGTGCCAGCAGCCACATTTTGGCCCGGACTAGCGGAGTGGAAAACAATGAGCAGTTCTTC
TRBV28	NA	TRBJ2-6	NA	CASSPSYANVLTF	TGTGCCAGCAGTCCCTCGTATGCCAACGTCCTGACTTTC
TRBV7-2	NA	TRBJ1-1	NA	CASSLDTVNTEAFF	TGTGCCAGCAGCTTAGATACAGTGAACACTGAAGCTTTCTTT
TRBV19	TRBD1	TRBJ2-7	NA	CASSPGTGGEQYF	TGTGCCAGTAGTCCCGGGACAGGGGGCGAGCAGTACTTC
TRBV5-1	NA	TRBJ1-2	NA	CASSRGGEGNYGYTF	TGCGCCAGCAGTCGTGGGGGGGAAGGAAACTATGGCTACACCTTC
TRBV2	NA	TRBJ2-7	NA	CASGSGTASYEQYF	TGTGCCAGCGGTAGTGGTACAGCCTCCTACGAGCAGTACTTC
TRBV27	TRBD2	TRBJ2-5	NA	CASSLSGYSGGAGETQYF	TGTGCCAGCAGTTTATCGGGGTATAGCGGGGGGGCTGGAGAGACCCAGTACTTC
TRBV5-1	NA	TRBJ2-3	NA	CASSSPSGTSTDTQYF	TGCGCCAGCAGCAGCCCATCCGGGACAAGCACAGATACGCAGTATTTT
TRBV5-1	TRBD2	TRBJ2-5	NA	CASSSISGTQETQYF	TGCGCCAGCAGCTCGATCAGCGGGACCCAAGAGACCCAGTACTTC
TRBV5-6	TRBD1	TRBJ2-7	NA	CASSWGTATVYEQYF	TGTGCCAGCAGCTGGGGGACAGCTACGGTCTACGAGCAGTACTTC
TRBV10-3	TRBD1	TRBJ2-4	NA	CAISDPLTGEAQYF	TGTGCCATCAGTGACCCGCTGACAGGGGAGGCTCAGTACTTC
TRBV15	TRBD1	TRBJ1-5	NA	CATSRAGGTGFSSQPQNF	TGTGCCACCAGCAGAGCTGGTGGGACAGGATTCTCTTCTCAGCCCCAGAATTTT
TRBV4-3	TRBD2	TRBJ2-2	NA	CASSQDLMAGDTGELFF	TGCGCCAGCAGCCAAGATTTAATGGCGGGAGACACCGGGGAGCTGTTTTTT
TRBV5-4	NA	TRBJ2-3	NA	CASSFVGSTDTQYF	TGTGCCAGCAGCTTCGTGGGCTCCACAGATACGCAGTATTTT
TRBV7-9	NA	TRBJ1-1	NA	CASSLPTVTEAFF	TGTGCCAGCAGCTTACCCACGGTTACTGAAGCTTTCTTT
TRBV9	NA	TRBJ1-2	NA	CASSAVTGEVNYGYTF	TGTGCCAGCAGCGCCGTGACGGGAGAAGTTAACTATGGCTACACCTTC
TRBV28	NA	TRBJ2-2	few	CASTLSGRSTGELFF	TGTGCCAGCACCTTGTCAGGGAGGAGCACCGGGGAGCTGTTTTTT
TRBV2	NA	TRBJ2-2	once	CASSESAGVTGELFF	TGTGCCAGCAGTGAATCTGCAGGGGTCACCGGGGAGCTGTTTTTT